This TCR beta chain is from a study of sequential checkpoint blockade in melanoma. Turning to the study itself: Patients were randomized 1:1 to nivolumab-then-ipilimumab or ipilimumab-then-nivolumab first-line. Both treatment sequences were followed by maintenance nivolumab.

Treatment meaning: randomized to nivolumab then ipilimumab (arm A) or the reverse (arm B). None of the patients previously received DNA-damaging chemotherapy. From thawed PBMCs, live CD3+CD8+ cells negative for CD19 and CD56 were sorted. Germline lookup yields CDR1 LNHDA and CDR2 SQIVND (reference sequence). V was pared by 7 bases and J by 0 bases, with 10 bases between. This CDR3 has 14 residues. Libraries were prepared by immunoSEQ multiplex PCR; TCRdb keeps only in-frame clonotypes and omits some of them. The repertoire holds about 17,000 clones, with roughly 80% as singletons. The origin of this receptor is a human donor with melanoma. The sample was CD8+ T cells sorted from blood (inferred from file names), taken from a patient given nivolumab and ipilimumab in sequence. J is TRBJ2-1 and V is TRBV19, with no clear D. The CDR3 here is CASTAESSYNEQFF. Written as DNA, the CDR3 is TGTGCCAGTACTGCGGAAAGCTCCTACAATGAGCAGTTCTTC. The full variable domain, with the rest looked up from reference TRBV19 and TRBJ2-1, is DGGITQSPKYLFRKEGQNVTLSCEQNLNHDAMYWYRQDPGQGLRLIYYSQIVNDFQKGDIAEGYSVSREKKESFPLTVTSAQKNPTAFYLCASTAESSYNEQFFGPGTRLTVL.